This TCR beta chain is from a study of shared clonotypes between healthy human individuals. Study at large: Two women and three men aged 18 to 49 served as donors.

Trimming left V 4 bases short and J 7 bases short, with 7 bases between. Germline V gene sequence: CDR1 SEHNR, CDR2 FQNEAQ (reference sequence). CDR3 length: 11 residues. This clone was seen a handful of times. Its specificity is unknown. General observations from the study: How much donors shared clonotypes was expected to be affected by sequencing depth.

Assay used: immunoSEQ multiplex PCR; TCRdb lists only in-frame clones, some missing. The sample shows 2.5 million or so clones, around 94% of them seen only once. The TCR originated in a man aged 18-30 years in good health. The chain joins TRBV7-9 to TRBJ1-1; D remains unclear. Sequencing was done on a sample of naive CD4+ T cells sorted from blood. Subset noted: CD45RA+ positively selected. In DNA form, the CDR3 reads TGTGCCAGCAGCTCACAAAATGAAGCTTTCTTT. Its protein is CASSSQNEAFF.